This T cell receptor (beta chain) was recorded in a study of cytomegalovirus exposure and HLA in healthy donors. Study-wide results and caveats: Researchers catalogued about 150 TCR beta chains as cytomegalovirus-associated.

The CDR3 spans 17 residues. J was trimmed by 4 bases and V by 9 bases; bases with no gene match: 19. Germline CDR1 and CDR2: MNHEY and SMNVEV (reference sequence). About this clone itself: The antigen is unknown.

PCR employed 60 Vbeta and 13 Jbeta primers. The protocol was immunoSEQ multiplex PCR, while the TCRdb copy is restricted to in-frame clones and leaves out a portion. The specimen's table records about 200,000 clones. The genes are TRBV27 and TRBJ1-1, with 8 bases fitting TRBD1. The material sequenced was PBMCs. This receptor was taken from a woman in her 30s in good health and CMV-seropositive. The CDR3 region has the DNA TGTGCCAGTAAACTCTTCTTCGGACAGGGCGGGGGCACTGAAGCTTTCTTT. Translated, it gives CASKLFFGQGGGTEAFF.